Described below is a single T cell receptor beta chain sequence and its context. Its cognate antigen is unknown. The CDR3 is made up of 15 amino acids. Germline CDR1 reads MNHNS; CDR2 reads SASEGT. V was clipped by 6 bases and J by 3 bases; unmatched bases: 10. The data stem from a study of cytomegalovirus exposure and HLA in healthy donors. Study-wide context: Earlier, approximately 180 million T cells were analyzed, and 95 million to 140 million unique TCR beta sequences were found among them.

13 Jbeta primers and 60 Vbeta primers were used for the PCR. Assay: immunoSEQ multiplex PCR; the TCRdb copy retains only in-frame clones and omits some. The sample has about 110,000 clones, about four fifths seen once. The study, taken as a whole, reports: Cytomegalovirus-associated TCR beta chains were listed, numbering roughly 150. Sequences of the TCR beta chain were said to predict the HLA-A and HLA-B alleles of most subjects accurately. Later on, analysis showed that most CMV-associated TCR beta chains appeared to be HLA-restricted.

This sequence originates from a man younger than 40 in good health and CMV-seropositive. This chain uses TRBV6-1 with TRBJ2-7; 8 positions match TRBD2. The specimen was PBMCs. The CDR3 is CASSPELAGLYEQYV. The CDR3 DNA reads TGTGCCAGCAGCCCGGAGCTAGCGGGTCTCTACGAGCAGTACGTC.